The rows below give T cell receptor beta chains drawn from one sample of a study of T cells in Graves' hyperthyroidism and ophthalmopathy. TCRdb processed the multiplex PCR reads anew with MiXCR; each CDR3 protein has one entry. The sample has about 460,000 distinct CDR3 sequences, approximately 22% seen once. Sample: blood. The receptors originated from an older woman with Graves' ophthalmopathy. Each CDR3 is given with its conserved first and last residue. A D gene is named only where the DNA matches it firmly. The size field is filled for only some rows; it gives once, few, many or a size class.

size: few
J: TRBJ2-1
V: TRBV7-3
D: .
DNA: TGTGCCAGCAGCCAGGGGATTTCCTACAATGAGCAGTTCTTC
CDR3: CASSQGISYNEQFF

size: few
J: TRBJ1-6
V: TRBV20-1
D: .
DNA: TGCAGTGCTAATTTCCCCGGGATTAAGGGATCACCCCTCCACTTT
CDR3: CSANFPGIKGSPLHF

size: few
J: TRBJ2-5
V: TRBV6-1
D: TRBD1
DNA: TGTGCCAGCAGCAGCACAGGGGGAGGAGAGACCCAGTACTTC
CDR3: CASSSTGGGETQYF

size: few
J: TRBJ1-1
V: TRBV5-1
D: .
DNA: TGCGCCAGCAGCTTGGGGGTAAGGAGGAACACTGAAGCTTTCTTT
CDR3: CASSLGVRRNTEAFF

size: .
J: TRBJ1-6
V: TRBV3-1
D: TRBD1
DNA: TGTGCCAGCAGCTCGCTGGGACAGGGGGTAACGGCCCTCCACTTT
CDR3: CASSSLGQGVTALHF

size: .
J: TRBJ2-3
V: TRBV10-3
D: .
DNA: TGTGCCACCAGTGAGTCCGGGGTCGCAGATACGCAGTATTTT
CDR3: CATSESGVADTQYF

size: many
J: TRBJ1-1
V: TRBV25-1
D: TRBD1
DNA: TGTGCCAGCAGTGACCCCGGGACAGGGAAGGCTGAAGCTTTCTTT
CDR3: CASSDPGTGKAEAFF

size: .
J: TRBJ1-5
V: TRBV5-1
D: .
DNA: TGCGCCAGCAGCTTGGGACGGGGGGACCAGCCCCAGCATTTT
CDR3: CASSLGRGDQPQHF

size: many
J: TRBJ2-7
V: TRBV6-1
D: TRBD1
DNA: TGTGCCACCCTACAGACCGGGACAGGACCGTTCGAGCAGTACTTC
CDR3: CATLQTGTGPFEQYF

size: few
J: TRBJ2-7
V: TRBV6-1
D: TRBD1
DNA: TGTGCCAGCAGACCGACAGGGGGAACCTACGAGCAGTACTTC
CDR3: CASRPTGGTYEQYF

size: .
J: TRBJ2-5
V: TRBV7-9
D: .
DNA: TGTGCCAGCAGCTTAGGAGGAAGTGGGAGTATGTACTTC
CDR3: CASSLGGSGSMYF

size: few
J: TRBJ2-3
V: TRBV29-1
D: .
DNA: TGCAGCGTTGGTGGAGATACGCAGTATTTT
CDR3: CSVGGDTQYF

size: .
J: TRBJ2-4
V: TRBV20-1
D: .
DNA: TGCAGTGCTAGAGCCCCCCAGGGTGCCAAAAACATTCAGTACTTC
CDR3: CSARAPQGAKNIQYF

size: .
J: TRBJ2-3
V: TRBV20-1
D: .
DNA: TGCAGTGCCGAGCGGACCGAGGATACGCAGTATTTT
CDR3: CSAERTEDTQYF

size: few
J: TRBJ2-3
V: TRBV7-2
D: .
DNA: TGTGCCAGCAGCTTAATCGAGACTAGTGGTACGCAGTATTTT
CDR3: CASSLIETSGTQYF

size: .
J: TRBJ1-6
V: TRBV3-1
D: TRBD1
DNA: TGTGCCAGCAGCCAAGATGTCGGGACAGGGGATAATTCACCCCTCCACTTT
CDR3: CASSQDVGTGDNSPLHF

size: .
J: TRBJ2-7
V: TRBV5-1
D: .
DNA: TGCGCCAGCAGCTTCTATCCCGGAACCTACGAGCAGTACTTC
CDR3: CASSFYPGTYEQYF

size: few
J: TRBJ1-5
V: TRBV3-1
D: .
DNA: TGTGCCAGCAGCCGGGGGGTCTCGGATCAGCCCCAGCATTTT
CDR3: CASSRGVSDQPQHF

size: .
J: TRBJ2-7
V: TRBV19
D: TRBD2
DNA: TGTGCCAGTAGTACAATAGCGGGAGGGCCGACCCCCCTCTACGAGCAGTACTTC
CDR3: CASSTIAGGPTPLYEQYF

size: few
J: TRBJ1-5
V: TRBV12-5
D: .
DNA: TGTGCTAGTGGTTTCCCGCAGGGGCCCCAGCATTTT
CDR3: CASGFPQGPQHF

size: .
J: TRBJ1-2
V: TRBV6-1
D: TRBD1
DNA: TGTGCCAGCAGACGGACAGGGGCCCGATCTTCGGGTGGCTACACCTTC
CDR3: CASRRTGARSSGGYTF

size: few
J: TRBJ1-4
V: TRBV10-3
D: .
DNA: TGTGCCATCGGCGGCAGGGGAGAAGAAAAACTGTTTTTT
CDR3: CAIGGRGEEKLFF

size: few
J: TRBJ2-3
V: TRBV20-1
D: .
DNA: TGCAGTGGGTGGAAAAGATTCACAGATACGCAGTATTTT
CDR3: CSGWKRFTDTQYF